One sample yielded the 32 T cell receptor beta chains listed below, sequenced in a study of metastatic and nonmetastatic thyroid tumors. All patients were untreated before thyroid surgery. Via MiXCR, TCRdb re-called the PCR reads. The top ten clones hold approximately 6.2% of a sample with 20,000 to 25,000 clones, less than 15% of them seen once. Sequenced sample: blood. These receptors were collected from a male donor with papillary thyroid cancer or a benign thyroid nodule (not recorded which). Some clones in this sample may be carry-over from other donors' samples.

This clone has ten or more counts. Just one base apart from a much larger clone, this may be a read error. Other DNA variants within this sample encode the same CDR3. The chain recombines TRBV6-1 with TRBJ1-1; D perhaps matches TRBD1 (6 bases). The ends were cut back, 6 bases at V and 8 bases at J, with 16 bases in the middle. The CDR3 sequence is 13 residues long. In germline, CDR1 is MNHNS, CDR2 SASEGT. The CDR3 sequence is CASRGTGRLEAFF. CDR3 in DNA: TGTGCCAGCAGAGGCACAGGGAGGCTCGAAGCTTTCTTT.

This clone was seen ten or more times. The CDR3 sequence: CATSDAPWNQPQHF. DNA of the CDR3: TGTGCCACCAGTGATGCCCCTTGGAATCAGCCCCAGCATTTT. V usage is TRBV24-1 and J usage is TRBJ1-5; no clear D. The CDR3 extends over 14 amino acids. V gave up 3 bases and J gave up 4 bases, with 9 bases separating them. In germline, CDR1 is KGHDR, CDR2 SFDVKD.

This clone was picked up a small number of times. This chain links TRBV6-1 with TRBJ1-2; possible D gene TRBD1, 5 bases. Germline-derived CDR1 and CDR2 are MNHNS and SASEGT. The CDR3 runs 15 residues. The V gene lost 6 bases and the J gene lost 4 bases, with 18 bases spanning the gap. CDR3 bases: TGTGCCAGCAGAAGCCTTGGGGGGAACGGCTATGGCTACACCTTC. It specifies CASRSLGGNGYGYTF.

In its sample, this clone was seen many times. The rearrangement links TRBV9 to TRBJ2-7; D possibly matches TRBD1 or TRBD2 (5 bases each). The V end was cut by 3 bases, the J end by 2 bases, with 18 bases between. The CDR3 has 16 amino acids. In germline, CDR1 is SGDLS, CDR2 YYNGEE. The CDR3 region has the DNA TGTGCCAGCAGCGCAGGAATTGGGGGAAGAACCTACGAGCAGTACTTC. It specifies CASSAGIGGRTYEQYF.

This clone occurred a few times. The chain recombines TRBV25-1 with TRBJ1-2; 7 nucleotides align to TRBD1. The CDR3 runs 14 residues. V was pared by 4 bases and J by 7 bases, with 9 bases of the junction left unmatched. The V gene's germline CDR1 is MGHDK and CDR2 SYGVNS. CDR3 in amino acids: CASSGKGGAGGYTF. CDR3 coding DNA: TGTGCCAGCAGTGGGAAAGGGGGCGCGGGTGGCTACACCTTC.

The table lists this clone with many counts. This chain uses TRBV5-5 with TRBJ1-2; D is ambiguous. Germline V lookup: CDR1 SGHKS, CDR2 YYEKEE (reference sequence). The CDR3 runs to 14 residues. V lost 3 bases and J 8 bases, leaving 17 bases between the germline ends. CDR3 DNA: TGTGCCAGCAGCTCCAACCCCGACGCGAGGGGCTACACCTTC. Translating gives CASSSNPDARGYTF.

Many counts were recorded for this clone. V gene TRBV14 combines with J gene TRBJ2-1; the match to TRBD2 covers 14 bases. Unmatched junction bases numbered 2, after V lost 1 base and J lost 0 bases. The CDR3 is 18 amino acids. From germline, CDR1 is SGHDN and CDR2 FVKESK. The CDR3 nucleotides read TGTGCCAGCAGCCAAGCCGGGACTAGCGGGAGCTCCTACAATGAGCAGTTCTTC. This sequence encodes CASSQAGTSGSSYNEQFF.

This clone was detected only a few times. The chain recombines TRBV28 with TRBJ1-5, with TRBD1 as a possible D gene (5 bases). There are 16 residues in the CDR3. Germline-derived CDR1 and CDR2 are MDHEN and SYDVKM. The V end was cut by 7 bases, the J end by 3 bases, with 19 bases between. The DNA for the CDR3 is TGTGCCAGCATCACTCACGGAGGACACACCAATCAGCCCCAGCATTTT. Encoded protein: CASITHGGHTNQPQHF.

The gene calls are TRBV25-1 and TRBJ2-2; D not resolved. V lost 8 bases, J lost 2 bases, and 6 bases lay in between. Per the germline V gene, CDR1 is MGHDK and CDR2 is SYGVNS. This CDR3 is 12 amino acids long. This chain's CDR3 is CASGVNTGELFF. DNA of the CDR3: TGTGCCAGCGGGGTCAACACCGGGGAGCTGTTTTTT.

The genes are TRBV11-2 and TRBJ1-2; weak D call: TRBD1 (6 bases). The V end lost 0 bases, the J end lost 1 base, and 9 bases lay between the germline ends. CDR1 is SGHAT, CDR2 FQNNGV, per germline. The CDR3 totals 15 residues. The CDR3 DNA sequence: TGTGCCAGCAGCTTAGACCCGGGACATAACTATGGCTACACCTTC. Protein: CASSLDPGHNYGYTF.

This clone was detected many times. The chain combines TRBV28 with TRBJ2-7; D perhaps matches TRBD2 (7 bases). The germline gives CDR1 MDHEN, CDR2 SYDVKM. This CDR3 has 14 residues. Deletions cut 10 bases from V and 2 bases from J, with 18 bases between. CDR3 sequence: CATDRGEGTYEQYF. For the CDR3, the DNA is TGTGCCACCGATAGGGGGGAGGGAACCTACGAGCAGTACTTC.

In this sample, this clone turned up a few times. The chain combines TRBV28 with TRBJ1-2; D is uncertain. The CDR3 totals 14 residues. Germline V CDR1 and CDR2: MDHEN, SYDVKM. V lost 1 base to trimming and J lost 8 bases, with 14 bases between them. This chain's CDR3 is CASSLFTTPGGYTF. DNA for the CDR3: TGTGCCAGCAGTTTATTCACGACCCCGGGAGGCTACACCTTC.

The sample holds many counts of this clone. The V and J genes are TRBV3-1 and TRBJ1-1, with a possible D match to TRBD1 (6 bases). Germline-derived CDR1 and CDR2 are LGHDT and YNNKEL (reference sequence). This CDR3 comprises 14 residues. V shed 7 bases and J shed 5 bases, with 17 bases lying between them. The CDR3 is CASTSRGASTEAFF. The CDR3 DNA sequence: TGTGCCAGCACCTCCCGGGGGGCGAGTACTGAAGCTTTCTTT.

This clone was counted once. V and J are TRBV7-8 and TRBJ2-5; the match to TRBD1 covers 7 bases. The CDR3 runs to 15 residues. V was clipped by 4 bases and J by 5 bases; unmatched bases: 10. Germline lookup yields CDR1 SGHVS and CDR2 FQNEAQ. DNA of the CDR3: TGTGCCAGCAGCTCCCTGATAGGGGGCACGGAGACCCAGTACTTC. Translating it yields CASSSLIGGTETQYF.

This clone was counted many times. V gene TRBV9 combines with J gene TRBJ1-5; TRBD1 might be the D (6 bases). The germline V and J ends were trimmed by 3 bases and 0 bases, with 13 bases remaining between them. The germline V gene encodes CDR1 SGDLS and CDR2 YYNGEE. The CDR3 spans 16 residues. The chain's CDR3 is CASSGGAGDSNQPQHF. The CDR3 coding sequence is TGTGCCAGCAGCGGAGGGGCAGGGGATAGCAATCAGCCCCAGCATTTT.

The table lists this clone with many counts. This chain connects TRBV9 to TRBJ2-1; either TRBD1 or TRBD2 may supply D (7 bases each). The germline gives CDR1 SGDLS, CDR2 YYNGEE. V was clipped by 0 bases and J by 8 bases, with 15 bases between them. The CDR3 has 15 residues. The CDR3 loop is CASSVGGGGSYEQFF. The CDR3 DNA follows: TGTGCCAGCAGCGTAGGAGGGGGCGGGAGCTATGAGCAGTTCTTC.

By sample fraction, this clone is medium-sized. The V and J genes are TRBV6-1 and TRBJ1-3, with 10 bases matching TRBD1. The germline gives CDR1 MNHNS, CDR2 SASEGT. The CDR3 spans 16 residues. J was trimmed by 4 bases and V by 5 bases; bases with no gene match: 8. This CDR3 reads CASSSDRGRWGNTIYF. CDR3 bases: TGTGCCAGCAGTTCCGACAGGGGGCGGTGGGGAAACACCATATATTTT.

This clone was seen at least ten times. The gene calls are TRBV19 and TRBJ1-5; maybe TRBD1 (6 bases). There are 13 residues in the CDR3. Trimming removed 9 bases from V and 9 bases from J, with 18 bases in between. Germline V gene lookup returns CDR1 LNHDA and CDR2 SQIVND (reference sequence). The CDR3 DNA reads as TGTGCCAGCGAGGGAGGGGGGTTCTGGCCCCAGCATTTT. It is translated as CASEGGGFWPQHF.

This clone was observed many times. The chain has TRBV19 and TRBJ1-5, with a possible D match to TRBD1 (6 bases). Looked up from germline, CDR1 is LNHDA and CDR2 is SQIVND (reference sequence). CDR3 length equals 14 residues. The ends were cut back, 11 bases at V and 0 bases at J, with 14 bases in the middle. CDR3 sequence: CAASGTLSNQPQHF. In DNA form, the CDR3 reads TGTGCCGCGTCCGGGACACTTAGCAATCAGCCCCAGCATTTT.

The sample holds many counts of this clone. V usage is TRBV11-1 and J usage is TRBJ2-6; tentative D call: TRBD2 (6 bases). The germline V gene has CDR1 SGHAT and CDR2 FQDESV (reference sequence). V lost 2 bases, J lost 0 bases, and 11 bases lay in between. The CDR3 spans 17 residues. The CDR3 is CASSLRGVSSGANVLTF. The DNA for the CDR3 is TGTGCCAGCAGCTTACGCGGGGTTTCCTCTGGGGCCAACGTCCTGACTTTC.

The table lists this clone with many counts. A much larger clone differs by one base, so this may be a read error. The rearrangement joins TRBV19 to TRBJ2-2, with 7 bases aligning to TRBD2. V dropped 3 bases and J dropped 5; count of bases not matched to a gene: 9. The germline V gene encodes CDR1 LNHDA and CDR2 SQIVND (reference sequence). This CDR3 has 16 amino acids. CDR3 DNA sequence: TGTGCCAGTAGTATGAGGCGACGGCGGGGGACCGGGGAGCTGTTTTTT. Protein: CASSMRRRRGTGELFF.

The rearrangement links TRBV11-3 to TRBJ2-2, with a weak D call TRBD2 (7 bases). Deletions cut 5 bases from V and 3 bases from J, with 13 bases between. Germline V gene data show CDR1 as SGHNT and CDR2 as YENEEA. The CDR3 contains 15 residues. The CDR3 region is CASSPRGGDTGELFF. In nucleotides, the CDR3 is TGTGCCAGCAGCCCTAGGGGGGGCGACACCGGGGAGCTGTTTTTT. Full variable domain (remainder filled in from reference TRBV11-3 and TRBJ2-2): EAGVVQSPRYKIIEKKQPVAFWCNPISGHNTLYWYLQNLGQGPELLIRYENEEAVDDSQLPKDRFSAERLKGVDSTLKIQPAELGDSAVYLCASSPRGGDTGELFFGEGSRLTVL.

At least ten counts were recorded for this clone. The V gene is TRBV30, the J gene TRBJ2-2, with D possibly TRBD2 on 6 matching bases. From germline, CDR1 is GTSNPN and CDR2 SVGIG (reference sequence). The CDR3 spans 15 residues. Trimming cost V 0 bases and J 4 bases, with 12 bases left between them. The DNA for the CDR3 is TGTGCCTGGAGTGTAGGGAGGCGGAGCACCGGGGAGCTGTTTTTT. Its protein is CAWSVGRRSTGELFF.

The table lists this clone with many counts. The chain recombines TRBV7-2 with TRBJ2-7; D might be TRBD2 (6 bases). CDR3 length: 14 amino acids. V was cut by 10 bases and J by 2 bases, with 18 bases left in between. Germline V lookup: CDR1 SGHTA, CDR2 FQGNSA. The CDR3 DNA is TGTGCCACCGCGACGGGGGATCCCCCCTACGAGCAGTACTTC. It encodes CATATGDPPYEQYF.

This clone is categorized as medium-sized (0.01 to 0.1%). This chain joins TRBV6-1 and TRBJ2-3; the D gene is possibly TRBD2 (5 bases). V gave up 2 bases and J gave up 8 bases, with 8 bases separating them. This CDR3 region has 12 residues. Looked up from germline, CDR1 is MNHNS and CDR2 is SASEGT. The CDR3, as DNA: TGTGCCAGCAGTGAATCGGGGTTTACGCAGTATTTT. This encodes CASSESGFTQYF.

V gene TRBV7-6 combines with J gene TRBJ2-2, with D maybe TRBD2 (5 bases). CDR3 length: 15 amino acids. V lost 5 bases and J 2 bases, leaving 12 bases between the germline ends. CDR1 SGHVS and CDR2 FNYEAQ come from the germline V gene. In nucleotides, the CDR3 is TGTGCCAGCAGCCGGGATCTATCCAACACCGGGGAGCTGTTTTTT. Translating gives CASSRDLSNTGELFF.

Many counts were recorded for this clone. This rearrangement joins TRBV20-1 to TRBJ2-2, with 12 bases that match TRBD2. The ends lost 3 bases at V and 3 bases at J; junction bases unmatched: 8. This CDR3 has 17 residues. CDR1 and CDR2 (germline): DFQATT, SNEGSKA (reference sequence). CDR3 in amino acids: CSASWSSGRGDTGELFF. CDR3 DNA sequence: TGCAGTGCTAGCTGGTCTAGCGGGAGGGGGGACACCGGGGAGCTGTTTTTT.

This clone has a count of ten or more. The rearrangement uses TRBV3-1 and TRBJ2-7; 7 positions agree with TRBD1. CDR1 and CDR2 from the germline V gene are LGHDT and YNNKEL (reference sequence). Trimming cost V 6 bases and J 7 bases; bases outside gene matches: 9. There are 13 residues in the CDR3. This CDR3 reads CASRNRGASEQYF. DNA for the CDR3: TGTGCCAGCAGAAACAGGGGAGCGAGTGAGCAGTACTTC.

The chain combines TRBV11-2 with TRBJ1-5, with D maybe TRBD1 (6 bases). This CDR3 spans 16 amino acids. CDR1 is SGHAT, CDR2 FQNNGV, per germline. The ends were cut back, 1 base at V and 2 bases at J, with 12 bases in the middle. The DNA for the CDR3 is TGTGCCAGCAGCTTAGTAGGGACATCAGGCAATCAGCCCCAGCATTTT. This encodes CASSLVGTSGNQPQHF.

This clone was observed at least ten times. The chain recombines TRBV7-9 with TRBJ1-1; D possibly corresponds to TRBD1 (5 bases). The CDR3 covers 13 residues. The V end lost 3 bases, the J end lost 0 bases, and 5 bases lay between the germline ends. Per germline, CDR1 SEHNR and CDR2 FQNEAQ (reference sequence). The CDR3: CASSLDMNTEAFF. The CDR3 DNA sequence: TGTGCCAGCAGCTTGGACATGAACACTGAAGCTTTCTTT.

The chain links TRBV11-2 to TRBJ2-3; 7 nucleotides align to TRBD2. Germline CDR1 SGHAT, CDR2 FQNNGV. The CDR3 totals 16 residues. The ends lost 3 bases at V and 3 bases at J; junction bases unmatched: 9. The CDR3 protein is CASSFYFGGSTDTQYF. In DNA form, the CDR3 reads TGTGCCAGCAGCTTCTATTTTGGCGGGAGTACAGATACGCAGTATTTT.

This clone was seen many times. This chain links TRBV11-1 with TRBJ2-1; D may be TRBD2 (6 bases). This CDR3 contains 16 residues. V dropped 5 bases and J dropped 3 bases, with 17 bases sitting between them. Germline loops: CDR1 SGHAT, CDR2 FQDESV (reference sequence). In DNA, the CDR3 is TGTGCCAGCAGCCTAGGGTCGGCGGGGATCTACAATGAGCAGTTCTTC. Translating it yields CASSLGSAGIYNEQFF.